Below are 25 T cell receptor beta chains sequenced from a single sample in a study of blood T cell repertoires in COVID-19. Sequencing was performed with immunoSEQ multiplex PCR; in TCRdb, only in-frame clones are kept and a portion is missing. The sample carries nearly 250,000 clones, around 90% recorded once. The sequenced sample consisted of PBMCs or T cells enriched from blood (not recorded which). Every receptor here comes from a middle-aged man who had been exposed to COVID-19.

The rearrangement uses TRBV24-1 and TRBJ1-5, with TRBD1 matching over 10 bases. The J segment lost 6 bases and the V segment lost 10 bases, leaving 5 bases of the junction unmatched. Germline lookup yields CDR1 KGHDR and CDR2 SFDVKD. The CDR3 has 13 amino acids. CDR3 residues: CATRQGAGQPQHF. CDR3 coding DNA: TGTGCCACGAGACAGGGGGCCGGTCAGCCCCAGCATTTT.

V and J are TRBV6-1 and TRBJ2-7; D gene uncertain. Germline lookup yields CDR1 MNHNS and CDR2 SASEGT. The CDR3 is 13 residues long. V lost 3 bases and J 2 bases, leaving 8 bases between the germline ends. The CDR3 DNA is TGTGCCAGCAGTGAGAAACGGGCCTACGAGCAGTACGTC. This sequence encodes CASSEKRAYEQYV.

CDR3 in amino acids: CASTPGGSSYNEQFF. CDR3 coding DNA: TGTGCCAGCACTCCTGGGGGGTCATCCTACAATGAGCAGTTCTTC. The chain couples TRBV28 to TRBJ2-1; possibly TRBD2 for D (6 bases). Trimming removed 7 bases from V and 1 base from J, with 14 bases in between. Germline assignment: CDR1 MDHEN and CDR2 SYDVKM. The CDR3 runs to 15 residues. Variable domain in full (rest from reference TRBV28 and TRBJ2-1): DVKVTQSSRYLVKRTGEKVFLECVQDMDHENMFWYRQDPGLGLRLIYFSYDVKMKEKGDIPEGYSVSREKKERFSLILESASTNQTSMYLCASTPGGSSYNEQFFGPGTRLTVL.

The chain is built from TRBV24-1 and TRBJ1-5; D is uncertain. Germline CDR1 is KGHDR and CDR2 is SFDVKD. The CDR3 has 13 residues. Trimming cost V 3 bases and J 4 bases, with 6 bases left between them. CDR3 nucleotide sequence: TGTGCCACCAGTGATAAGCGTAATCAGCCCCAGCATTTT. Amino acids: CATSDKRNQPQHF.

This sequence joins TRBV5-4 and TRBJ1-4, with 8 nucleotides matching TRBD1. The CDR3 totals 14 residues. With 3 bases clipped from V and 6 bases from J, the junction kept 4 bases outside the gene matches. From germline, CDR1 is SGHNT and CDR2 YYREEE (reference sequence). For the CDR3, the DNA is TGTGCCAGCAGCTCGGGGGGACAGGATGAAAAACTGTTTTTT. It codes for CASSSGGQDEKLFF.

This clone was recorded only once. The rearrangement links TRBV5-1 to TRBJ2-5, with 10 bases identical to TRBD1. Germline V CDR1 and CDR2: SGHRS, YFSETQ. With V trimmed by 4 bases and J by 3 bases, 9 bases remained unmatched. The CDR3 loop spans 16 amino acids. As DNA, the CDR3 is TGCGCCAGCAGCACAAGCCCGACAGGGGGCGAAGAGACCCAGTACTTC. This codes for CASSTSPTGGEETQYF.

CDR3 nucleotide sequence: TGTGCCAGCAGAAGACAGGGGGGGACCTACGAGCAGTACTTC. Translated: CASRRQGGTYEQYF. The J gene is TRBJ2-7, the V gene TRBV6-5, with 9 bases that match TRBD1. The CDR3 is 14 amino acids. The germline CDR1 and CDR2 sequences are MNHEY and SVGAGI. The V segment lost 6 bases and the J segment 2 bases; nucleotides outside the gene matches: 5.

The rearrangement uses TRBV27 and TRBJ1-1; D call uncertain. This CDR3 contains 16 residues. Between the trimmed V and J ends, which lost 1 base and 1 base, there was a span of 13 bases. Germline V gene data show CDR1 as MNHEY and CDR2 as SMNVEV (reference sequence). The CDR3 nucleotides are TGTGCCAGCAGTTTATTGGTCGGCGGATGGAACACTGAAGCTTTCTTT. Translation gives CASSLLVGGWNTEAFF.

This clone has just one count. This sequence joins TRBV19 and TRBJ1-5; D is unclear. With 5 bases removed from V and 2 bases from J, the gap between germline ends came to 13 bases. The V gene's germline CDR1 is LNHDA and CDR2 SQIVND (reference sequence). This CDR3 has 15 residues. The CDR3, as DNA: TGTGCCAGTAGTTACAGTTTTTTTGGCAATCAGCCCCAGCATTTT. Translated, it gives CASSYSFFGNQPQHF.

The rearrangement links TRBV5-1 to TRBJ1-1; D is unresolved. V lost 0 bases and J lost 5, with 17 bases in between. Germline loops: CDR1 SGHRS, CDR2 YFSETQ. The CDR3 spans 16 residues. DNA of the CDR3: TGCGCCAGCAGCTTGGCTTTAATGAATTGGGCGACTGAAGCTTTCTTT. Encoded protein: CASSLALMNWATEAFF.

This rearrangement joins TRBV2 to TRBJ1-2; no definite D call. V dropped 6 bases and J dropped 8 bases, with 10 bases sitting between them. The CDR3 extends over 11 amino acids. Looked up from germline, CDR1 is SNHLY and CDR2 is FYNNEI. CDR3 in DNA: TGTGCCAGCAGAAATTTGCGGGGCTACACCTTC. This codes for CASRNLRGYTF.

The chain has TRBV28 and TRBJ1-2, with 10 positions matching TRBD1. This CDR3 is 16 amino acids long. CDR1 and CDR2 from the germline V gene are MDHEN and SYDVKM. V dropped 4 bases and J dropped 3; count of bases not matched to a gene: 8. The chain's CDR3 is CASSWTGGRVDYGYTF. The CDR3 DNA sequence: TGTGCCAGCAGTTGGACAGGGGGGAGGGTGGACTATGGCTACACCTTC.

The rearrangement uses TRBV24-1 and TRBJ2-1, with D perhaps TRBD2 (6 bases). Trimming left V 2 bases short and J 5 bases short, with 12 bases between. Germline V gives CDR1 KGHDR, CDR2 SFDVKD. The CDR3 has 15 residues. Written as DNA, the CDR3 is TGTGCCACCAGTGATTCGGGGCGGGGTCACAATGAGCAGTTCTTC. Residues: CATSDSGRGHNEQFF.

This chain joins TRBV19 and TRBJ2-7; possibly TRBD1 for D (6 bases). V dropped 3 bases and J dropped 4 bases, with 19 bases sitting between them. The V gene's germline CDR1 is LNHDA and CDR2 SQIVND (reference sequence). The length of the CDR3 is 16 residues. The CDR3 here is CASSIDRTEELYEQYV. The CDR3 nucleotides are TGTGCCAGTAGTATCGATCGGACAGAAGAATTATACGAGCAGTACGTC.

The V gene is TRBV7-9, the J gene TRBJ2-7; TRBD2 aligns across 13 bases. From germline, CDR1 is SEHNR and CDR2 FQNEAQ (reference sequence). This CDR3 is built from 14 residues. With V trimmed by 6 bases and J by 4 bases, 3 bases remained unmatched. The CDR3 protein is CASSTSGRAYEQYV. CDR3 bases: TGTGCCAGCAGTACTAGCGGGAGGGCTTACGAGCAGTACGTC.

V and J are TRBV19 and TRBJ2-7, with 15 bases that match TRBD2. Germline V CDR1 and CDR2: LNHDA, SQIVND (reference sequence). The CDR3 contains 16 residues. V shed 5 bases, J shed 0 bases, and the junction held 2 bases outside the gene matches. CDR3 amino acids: CASSGTSGRNSYEQYV. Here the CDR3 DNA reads TGTGCCAGTAGTGGGACTAGCGGGAGGAACTCCTACGAGCAGTACGTC.

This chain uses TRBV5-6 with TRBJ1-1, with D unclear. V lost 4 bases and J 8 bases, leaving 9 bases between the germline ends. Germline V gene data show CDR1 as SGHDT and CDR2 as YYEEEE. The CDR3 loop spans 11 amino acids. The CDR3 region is CASSMGREAFF. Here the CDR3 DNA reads TGTGCCAGCAGCATGGGTCGGGAAGCTTTCTTT.

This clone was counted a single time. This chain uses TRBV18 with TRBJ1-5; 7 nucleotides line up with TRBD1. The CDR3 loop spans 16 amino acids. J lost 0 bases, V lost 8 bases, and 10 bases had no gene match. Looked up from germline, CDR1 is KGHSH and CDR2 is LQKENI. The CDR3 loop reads CASTKQGRNSNQPQHF. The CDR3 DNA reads TGTGCCAGCACAAAACAGGGGAGAAATAGCAATCAGCCCCAGCATTTT.

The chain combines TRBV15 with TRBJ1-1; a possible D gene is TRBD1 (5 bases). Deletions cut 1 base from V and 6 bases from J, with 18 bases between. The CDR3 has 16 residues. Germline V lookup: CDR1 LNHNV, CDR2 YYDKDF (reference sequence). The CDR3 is CATSRVGAGPFPEAFF. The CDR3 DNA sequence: TGTGCCACCAGCAGAGTCGGAGCAGGGCCGTTCCCTGAAGCTTTCTTT. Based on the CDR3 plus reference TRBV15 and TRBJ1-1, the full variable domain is DAMVIQNPRYQVTQFGKPVTLSCSQTLNHNVMYWYQQKSSQAPKLLFHYYDKDFNNEADTPDNFQSRRPNTSFCFLDIRSPGLGDTAMYLCATSRVGAGPFPEAFFGQGTRLTVV.

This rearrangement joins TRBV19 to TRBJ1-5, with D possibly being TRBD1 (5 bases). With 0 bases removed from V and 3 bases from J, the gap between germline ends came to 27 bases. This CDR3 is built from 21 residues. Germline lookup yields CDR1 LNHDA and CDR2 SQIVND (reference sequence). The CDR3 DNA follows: TGTGCCAGTAGTATAGATCACAAAGGACGATTGCCATTGGGACTCAATCAGCCCCAGCATTTT. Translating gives CASSIDHKGRLPLGLNQPQHF. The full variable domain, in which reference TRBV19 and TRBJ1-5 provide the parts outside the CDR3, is DGGITQSPKYLFRKEGQNVTLSCEQNLNHDAMYWYRQDPGQGLRLIYYSQIVNDFQKGDIAEGYSVSREKKESFPLTVTSAQKNPTAFYLCASSIDHKGRLPLGLNQPQHFGDGTRLSIL.

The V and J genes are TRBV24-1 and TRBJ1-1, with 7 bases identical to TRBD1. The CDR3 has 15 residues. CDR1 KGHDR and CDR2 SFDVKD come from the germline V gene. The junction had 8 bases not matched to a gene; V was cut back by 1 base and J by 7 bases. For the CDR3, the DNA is TGTGCCACCAGTGATTTCCGAGACAGGGTCCATGAAGCTTTCTTT. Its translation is CATSDFRDRVHEAFF.

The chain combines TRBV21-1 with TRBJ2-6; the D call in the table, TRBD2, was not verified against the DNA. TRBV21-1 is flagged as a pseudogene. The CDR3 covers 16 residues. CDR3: CASKPRSTSGANVLTF. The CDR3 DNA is TGTGCCAGCAAGCCCCGATCCACCTCTGGGGCCAACGTCCTGACTTTC.

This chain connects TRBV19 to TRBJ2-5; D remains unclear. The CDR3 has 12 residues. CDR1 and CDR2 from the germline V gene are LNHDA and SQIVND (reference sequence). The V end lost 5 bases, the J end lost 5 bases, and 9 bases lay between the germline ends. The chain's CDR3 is CASSSSSETQYF. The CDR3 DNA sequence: TGTGCCAGTAGTTCGTCTTCCGAGACCCAGTACTTC. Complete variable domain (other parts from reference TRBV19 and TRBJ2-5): DGGITQSPKYLFRKEGQNVTLSCEQNLNHDAMYWYRQDPGQGLRLIYYSQIVNDFQKGDIAEGYSVSREKKESFPLTVTSAQKNPTAFYLCASSSSSETQYFGPGTRLLVL.

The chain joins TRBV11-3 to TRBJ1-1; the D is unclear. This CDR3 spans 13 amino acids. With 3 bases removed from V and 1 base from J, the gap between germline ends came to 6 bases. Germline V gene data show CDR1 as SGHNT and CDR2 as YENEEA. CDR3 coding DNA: TGTGCCAGCAGCTTTGCAGAGAACACTGAAGCTTTCTTT. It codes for CASSFAENTEAFF.

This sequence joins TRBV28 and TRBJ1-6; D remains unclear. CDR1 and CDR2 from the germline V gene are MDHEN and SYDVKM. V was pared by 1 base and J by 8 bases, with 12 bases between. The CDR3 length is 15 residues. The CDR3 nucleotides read TGTGCCAGCAGTTTATATGCGGGGTACCATTCACCCCTCCACTTT. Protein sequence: CASSLYAGYHSPLHF.